The 21 T cell receptor beta chains reported below all come from one sample, sequenced in a study of cytomegalovirus exposure and HLA in healthy donors. PCR used 60 Vbeta primers and 13 Jbeta primers. Profiling relied on immunoSEQ multiplex PCR, and the TCRdb table lists in-frame clones only, not all of them. This repertoire shows around 90,000 clones, approximately 69% found once; its top ten account for 5.5% to 6%. Sequencing was performed on PBMCs. The receptors here all came from a boy younger than 18 in good health and CMV-seropositive.

The chain is built from TRBV30 and TRBJ2-7; 8 bases are shared with TRBD1. This CDR3 has 13 residues. In germline, CDR1 is GTSNPN, CDR2 SVGIG (reference sequence). V trimming: 0 bases; J trimming: 2 bases; junction bases outside the gene matches: 0. The CDR3 DNA reads TGTGCCTGGAGTGTGGGACAGGCCTACGAGCAGTACTTC. Residues: CAWSVGQAYEQYF.

This clone came up a few times. The junction does not match germline at one end; this may be a read error. The CDR3 here is CASSQQPGTANF. In nucleotides, the CDR3 is TGTGCCAGCTCACAACAACCCGGGACAGCGAACTTC. The chain is built from TRBV18 and TRBJ2-7; 7 nucleotides align to TRBD1. The CDR3 length is 12 residues. CDR1 KGHSH and CDR2 LQKENI come from the germline V gene.

The chain employs TRBV2 and TRBJ1-2; 8 bases are shared with TRBD1. V trimming: 2 bases; J trimming: 0 bases; junction bases outside the gene matches: 11. Germline V gene sequence: CDR1 SNHLY, CDR2 FYNNEI. The CDR3 has 18 residues. Here the CDR3 DNA reads TGTGCCAGCAGTGAATACGAGACAGGGGTTAAACCTAACTATGGCTACACCTTC. It encodes CASSEYETGVKPNYGYTF.

CDR3 nucleotide sequence: TGCGCCAGCAGCCAAGATCCTGTCACCGGGGAGCTGTTTTTT. Residues: CASSQDPVTGELFF. The rearrangement uses TRBV4-3 and TRBJ2-2; D gene ambiguous. V was cut by 0 bases and J by 4 bases, with 6 bases left in between. The CDR3 contains 14 residues. Germline V gene data show CDR1 as LGHNA and CDR2 as YSLEER.

The V gene is TRBV7-9, the J gene TRBJ2-1, with D possibly TRBD1 on 6 matching bases. The V end was cut by 1 base, the J end by 6 bases, with 13 bases between. The CDR3 consists of 15 residues. Per the germline V gene, CDR1 is SEHNR and CDR2 is FQNEAQ (reference sequence). The DNA for the CDR3 is TGTGCCAGCAGCTTAGAATGGGACAACTCCAATGAGCAGTTCTTC. Its translation: CASSLEWDNSNEQFF. The entire variable domain, with the rest obtained from reference TRBV7-9 and TRBJ2-1, is as follows: DTGVSQNPRHKITKRGQNVTFRCDPISEHNRLYWYRQTLGQGPEFLTYFQNEAQLEKSRLLSDRFSAERPKGSFSTLEIQRTEQGDSAMYLCASSLEWDNSNEQFFGPGTRLTVL.

The rearrangement links TRBV6-5 to TRBJ2-2, with TRBD2 as a possible D gene (6 bases). This CDR3 has 13 amino acids. The germline CDR1 and CDR2 sequences are MNHEY and SVGAGI. The ends were cut back, 8 bases at V and 2 bases at J, with 9 bases in the middle. CDR3 DNA sequence: TGTGCCAGCGGGAGGCCTAACACCGGGGAGCTGTTTTTT. Protein product: CASGRPNTGELFF.

V gene TRBV9 combines with J gene TRBJ1-4; D might be TRBD1 (5 bases). CDR1 and CDR2 (germline): SGDLS, YYNGEE. This CDR3 is built from 13 residues. Between the trimmed V and J ends, which lost 3 bases and 4 bases, there was a span of 7 bases. The CDR3 is CASSGGHNEKLFF. CDR3 DNA: TGTGCCAGCAGCGGGGGCCATAATGAAAAACTGTTTTTT.

V usage is TRBV5-6 and J usage is TRBJ2-5; no definite D call. The V gene's germline CDR1 is SGHDT and CDR2 YYEEEE. The CDR3 has 13 amino acids. V was shortened by 0 bases and J by 5 bases, with 8 bases between the two germline ends. The CDR3 here is CASSLGRAETQYF. The CDR3 region has the DNA TGTGCCAGCAGCTTGGGTCGAGCGGAGACCCAGTACTTC.

V gene TRBV19 combines with J gene TRBJ1-5, with D perhaps matching TRBD1 (5 bases). Germline lookup yields CDR1 LNHDA and CDR2 SQIVND (reference sequence). This CDR3 spans 14 amino acids. V gave up 3 bases and J gave up 3 bases, with 9 bases separating them. The DNA for the CDR3 is TGTGCCAGTAGTATGGGGCACCTCAATCAGCCCCAGCATTTT. It encodes CASSMGHLNQPQHF.

This chain connects TRBV7-2 to TRBJ1-5; D uncertain. Trimming shortened V by 0 bases and J by 7 bases, and 16 bases separated the two germline ends. Germline CDR1 and CDR2: SGHTA and FQGNSA. The CDR3 is 16 amino acids. CDR3 in amino acids: CASSLAARGGRQPQHF. The CDR3 coding sequence is TGTGCCAGCAGCTTAGCGGCACGGGGAGGGCGACAGCCCCAGCATTTT.

V is TRBV2 and J is TRBJ2-3; 11 bases are shared with TRBD1. The CDR3 loop spans 15 amino acids. J was trimmed by 7 bases and V by 6 bases; bases with no gene match: 9. The germline gives CDR1 SNHLY, CDR2 FYNNEI. The CDR3, as DNA: TGTGCCAGCAGAAGGGACAGGGGGGAAGTAAATACGCAGTATTTT. Residues: CASRRDRGEVNTQYF.

The gene calls are TRBV19 and TRBJ2-1; 7 bases match TRBD1. This CDR3 spans 14 amino acids. Trimming removed 6 bases from V and 0 bases from J; junction bases left unmatched: 2. Germline assignment: CDR1 LNHDA and CDR2 SQIVND (reference sequence). The CDR3 reads CASRGDSSYNEQFF. The CDR3 DNA follows: TGTGCCAGTAGGGGGGACAGCTCCTACAATGAGCAGTTCTTC.

CDR3 region: CASSSRTDEQYF. The CDR3 DNA reads TGTGCCAGCAGTTCTCGGACTGACGAGCAGTACTTC. This sequence joins TRBV6-5 and TRBJ2-7, with D perhaps matching TRBD2 (5 bases). CDR1 MNHEY and CDR2 SVGAGI come from the germline V gene. There are 12 residues in the CDR3. The V gene lost 4 bases and the J gene lost 5 bases, with 9 bases spanning the gap.

To note about this clone: An end of the junction differs from the germline gene, which may be a read error. The V call is TRBV29-1, the J call TRBJ2-4; no definite D call. Germline assignment: CDR1 SQVTM and CDR2 ANQGSEA. There are 14 residues in the CDR3. CDR3 loop: CSVVSAVAKSIQYF. The CDR3 coding sequence is TGCAGCGTTGTCAGCGCAGTAGCCAAAAGCATTCAGTACTTC.

The table lists this clone with many counts. CDR3 region: CASSQDVWGDRGRGDYGYTF. DNA of the CDR3: TGCGCCAGCAGCCAAGATGTCTGGGGGGACAGGGGGCGCGGAGACTATGGCTACACCTTC. V gene TRBV4-3 combines with J gene TRBJ1-2; 12 nucleotides line up with TRBD1. In germline, CDR1 is LGHNA, CDR2 YSLEER. J was trimmed by 3 bases and V by 0 bases; bases with no gene match: 14. This CDR3 is 20 amino acids long.

The J gene is TRBJ2-2, the V gene TRBV9, with TRBD1 identical over 12 bases. Trimming cost V 3 bases and J 6 bases; bases outside gene matches: 6. The V gene's germline CDR1 is SGDLS and CDR2 YYNGEE. The CDR3 is 16 residues long. CDR3 DNA: TGTGCCAGCAGCGCCTTCCGGGACAGGGGGCCCGGGGAGCTGTTTTTT. It encodes CASSAFRDRGPGELFF.

This chain links TRBV2 with TRBJ2-3; D is unresolved. CDR1 and CDR2 (germline): SNHLY, FYNNEI. This CDR3 is built from 11 residues. Trimming pared 4 bases from V and 3 bases from J, leaving 2 bases between. CDR3 nucleotide sequence: TGTGCCAGCAGTGTAACAGATACGCAGTATTTT. Encoded protein: CASSVTDTQYF.

The chain has TRBV19 and TRBJ1-1; D is unclear. The CDR3 runs 14 residues. Germline CDR1 and CDR2: LNHDA and SQIVND (reference sequence). V was shortened by 7 bases and J by 2 bases, with 14 bases between the two germline ends. The CDR3 spells CASTERRTNTEAFF. The CDR3 nucleotides are TGTGCCAGTACCGAGCGTCGAACTAACACTGAAGCTTTCTTT.

This clone came up once. V usage is TRBV6-6 and J usage is TRBJ2-1; 11 bases fit TRBD2. CDR3 size: 14 residues. Unmatched junction bases numbered 7, after V lost 8 bases and J lost 7 bases. Germline V gene lookup returns CDR1 MNHNY and CDR2 SVGAGI (reference sequence). The CDR3 nucleotides read TGTGCCAGCGCCGGGACTAGCGGTTGGAATGAGCAGTTCTTC. Translated: CASAGTSGWNEQFF.

The V call is TRBV7-2, the J call TRBJ2-3; D gene uncertain. The CDR3 is made up of 15 amino acids. Germline V CDR1 and CDR2: SGHTA, FQGNSA. With 1 base removed from V and 0 bases from J, the gap between germline ends came to 8 bases. The CDR3 loop is CASSLEASSTDTQYF. The CDR3, as DNA: TGTGCCAGCAGCTTAGAAGCCTCTAGCACAGATACGCAGTATTTT.

This clone appeared a single time. The chain is built from TRBV5-4 and TRBJ2-7; perhaps TRBD1 as D (6 bases). The CDR3 runs to 11 residues. V lost 4 bases and J lost 9, with 11 bases in between. Per germline, CDR1 SGHNT and CDR2 YYREEE (reference sequence). This chain's CDR3 is CASSQGIWQYF. Here the CDR3 DNA reads TGTGCCAGCAGCCAGGGGATCTGGCAGTACTTC. Filled out from reference TRBV5-4 and TRBJ2-7, the complete variable domain reads ETGVTQSPTHLIKTRGQQVTLRCSSQSGHNTVSWYQQALGQGPQFIFQYYREEENGRGNFPPRFSGLQFPNYSSELNVNALELDDSALYLCASSQGIWQYFGPGTRLTVT.